These T cell receptor beta chains were read from a single sample in a study of OX40 agonist ivuxolimab in advanced cancers. Sequencing was performed with immunoSEQ multiplex PCR; in TCRdb, only in-frame clones are kept and a portion is missing. This table holds about 73,000 clones, 80% to 95% found once. The specimen comprised CD4+ or CD8+ T cells sorted from blood, sampled in a trial of the OX40 agonist ivuxolimab. These receptors were collected from an adult with an advanced solid tumor such as melanoma, head and neck, liver or kidney cancer. Each CDR3 is given with its conserved first and last residue. D genes are given only for firm matches. The size entry is marked missing in some rows and otherwise reads once, few, many or a size class.

size: -; J: TRBJ1-1; V: TRBV4-1; D: -; CDR3: CASSRNRGNTEAFF; DNA: TGCGCCAGCAGCCGGAACCGGGGGAACACTGAAGCTTTCTTT
size: -; J: TRBJ2-5; V: TRBV11-2; D: TRBD2; CDR3: CASSFSRGGSGTQYF; DNA: TGTGCCAGCAGCTTTTCTCGCGGGGGGAGTGGGACCCAGTACTTC
size: -; J: TRBJ1-2; V: TRBV7-9; D: -; CDR3: CASSLARREGEYGYTF; DNA: TGTGCCAGCAGCTTAGCGAGGAGGGAGGGAGAGTATGGCTACACCTTC
size: -; J: TRBJ2-2; V: TRBV6-5; D: -; CDR3: CASSYSASVGELFF; DNA: TGTGCCAGCAGTTACTCGGCATCCGTCGGGGAGCTGTTTTTT
size: -; J: TRBJ2-7; V: TRBV21-1; D: -; CDR3: CASSKVGQGPYEQYF; DNA: TGTGCCAGCAGCAAAGTAGGGCAGGGACCCTACGAGCAGTACTTC
size: -; J: TRBJ2-2; V: TRBV12-5; D: TRBD1; CDR3: CASGWDRAAGELFF; DNA: TGTGCTAGTGGTTGGGACAGGGCGGCCGGGGAGCTGTTTTTT
size: -; J: TRBJ2-1; V: TRBV6-1; D: -; CDR3: CASTMDRASYNEQFF; DNA: TGTGCCAGCACTATGGACAGAGCCTCATACAATGAGCAGTTCTTC
size: -; J: TRBJ2-7; V: TRBV9; D: -; CDR3: CASRTYEQYF; DNA: TGTGCCAGCAGGACCTACGAGCAGTACTTC
size: -; J: TRBJ1-1; V: TRBV9; D: -; CDR3: CASSVGVTEAFF; DNA: TGTGCCAGCAGCGTAGGGGTGACTGAAGCTTTCTTT
size: -; J: TRBJ2-1; V: TRBV10-2; D: TRBD1; CDR3: CASSESGTGSGSYNEQFF; DNA: TGCGCCAGCAGTGAGTCGGGGACAGGGTCCGGCTCCTACAATGAGCAGTTCTTC
size: -; J: TRBJ2-5; V: TRBV6-6; D: TRBD2; CDR3: CASSYSLGGETQYF; DNA: TGTGCCAGCAGTTACTCTCTGGGGGGGGAGACCCAGTACTTC
size: -; J: TRBJ2-5; V: TRBV19; D: TRBD1; CDR3: CASGKGQGPIQETQYF; DNA: TGTGCCAGTGGGAAGGGACAGGGACCTATCCAAGAGACCCAGTACTTC
size: once; J: TRBJ1-1; V: TRBV29-1; D: TRBD1; CDR3: CSADRENTEAFF; DNA: TGCAGCGCCGACAGGGAGAACACTGAAGCTTTCTTT
size: once; J: TRBJ1-2; V: TRBV29-1; D: -; CDR3: CSVEGGLYGYTF; DNA: TGCAGCGTTGAAGGCGGCCTCTATGGCTACACCTTC
size: -; J: TRBJ1-5; V: TRBV28; D: TRBD1; CDR3: CASTGTGNQPQHF; DNA: TGTGCCAGCACCGGGACAGGGAATCAGCCCCAGCATTTT
size: few; J: TRBJ2-7; V: TRBV19; D: -; CDR3: CASSILFLSYEQYF; DNA: TGTGCCAGTAGTATACTCTTCCTCTCCTACGAGCAGTACTTC
size: -; J: TRBJ1-2; V: TRBV25-1; D: -; CDR3: CASSESWVWGYTF; DNA: TGTGCCAGCAGTGAATCCTGGGTTTGGGGCTACACCTTC
size: -; J: TRBJ2-7; V: TRBV7-9; D: TRBD1; CDR3: CAILAGGSGEQYF; DNA: TGTGCCATTCTTGCAGGGGGCTCAGGGGAGCAGTACTTC
size: -; J: TRBJ2-1; V: TRBV25-1; D: -; CDR3: CASIGQSSYNEQFF; DNA: TGTGCCAGCATCGGACAGAGCTCCTACAATGAGCAGTTCTTC
size: -; J: TRBJ2-1; V: TRBV2; D: -; CDR3: CASTGGPYNEQFF; DNA: TGTGCCAGCACCGGGGGGCCCTACAATGAGCAGTTCTTC
size: -; J: TRBJ2-2; V: TRBV13; D: TRBD1; CDR3: CASSFGDRGFGGELFF; DNA: TGTGCCAGCAGCTTCGGGGACAGGGGGTTCGGCGGGGAGCTGTTTTTT
size: -; J: TRBJ2-2; V: TRBV5-6; D: -; CDR3: CASSLVLGNTGELFF; DNA: TGTGCCAGCAGCTTGGTTTTAGGGAACACCGGGGAGCTGTTTTTT
size: once; J: TRBJ2-7; V: TRBV7-2; D: -; CDR3: CASSLGISDEQYF; DNA: TGTGCCAGCAGCTTAGGGATCAGCGACGAGCAGTACTTC
size: -; J: TRBJ2-1; V: TRBV6-1; D: -; CDR3: CASSEERYNEQFF; DNA: TGTGCCAGCAGTGAAGAGCGATACAATGAGCAGTTCTTC
size: -; J: TRBJ2-1; V: TRBV7-9; D: -; CDR3: CASSLAGRAGEQFF; DNA: TGTGCCAGCAGCTTAGCGGGCCGGGCGGGTGAGCAGTTCTTC
size: few; J: TRBJ1-5; V: TRBV19; D: TRBD1; CDR3: CASSIQRGRPDQPQHF; DNA: TGTGCCAGTAGTATTCAGAGGGGGCGGCCTGATCAGCCCCAGCATTTT
size: -; J: TRBJ2-1; V: TRBV7-6; D: -; CDR3: CASSLQGGEADEQFF; DNA: TGTGCCAGCAGCTTACAGGGGGGCGAGGCGGATGAGCAGTTCTTC
size: -; J: TRBJ1-1; V: TRBV29-1; D: -; CDR3: CSVVAGAGTEAFF; DNA: TGCAGCGTCGTTGCGGGGGCAGGCACTGAAGCTTTCTTT
size: few; J: TRBJ2-7; V: TRBV7-9; D: -; CDR3: CASSSLMDSRDEQYF; DNA: TGTGCCAGCAGCTCGTTAATGGACAGCCGAGACGAGCAGTACTTC
size: -; J: TRBJ2-1; V: TRBV27; D: -; CDR3: CASSLGTSSYNEQFF; DNA: TGTGCCAGCAGTTTAGGGACTTCCTCCTACAATGAGCAGTTCTTC
size: -; J: TRBJ2-7; V: TRBV6-6; D: -; CDR3: CASSYPEGVALQDF; DNA: TGTGCCAGCAGTTACCCTGAGGGGGTGGCGTTGCAGGACTTC
size: -; J: TRBJ1-3; V: TRBV7-9; D: -; CDR3: CASSLKGDTIYF; DNA: TGTGCCAGCAGCCTGAAGGGAGACACCATATATTTT
size: -; J: TRBJ2-7; V: TRBV21-1; D: -; CDR3: CASSKARSGSLFSYEQYF; DNA: TGTGCCAGCAGCAAAGCAAGGTCGGGGAGTCTCTTTTCCTACGAGCAGTACTTC
size: -; J: TRBJ2-1; V: TRBV6-5; D: -; CDR3: CASTEGPVSYNEQFF; DNA: TGTGCCAGCACCGAGGGGCCCGTTTCCTACAATGAGCAGTTCTTC
size: -; J: TRBJ1-1; V: TRBV7-6; D: TRBD1; CDR3: CASSSGTGGNTEAFF; DNA: TGTGCCAGCAGCTCCGGGACAGGGGGCAACACTGAAGCTTTCTTT
size: -; J: TRBJ2-2; V: TRBV5-1; D: -; CDR3: CASSSPQEELFF; DNA: TGCGCCAGCAGCTCCCCGCAAGAGGAGCTGTTTTTT
size: -; J: TRBJ1-2; V: TRBV27; D: -; CDR3: CASSLRGPNYGYTF; DNA: TGTGCCAGCAGTTTACGGGGACCCAACTATGGCTACACCTTC
size: -; J: TRBJ1-1; V: TRBV5-6; D: -; CDR3: CASSLGGIGAFF; DNA: TGTGCCAGCAGCTTGGGGGGGATTGGAGCTTTCTTT
size: -; J: TRBJ2-4; V: TRBV1; D: -; CDR3: CTSSQVGGISNIQYF; DNA: TGCACCAGCAGCCAAGTGGGGGGGATCTCAAACATTCAGTACTTC